Shown below are 7 T cell receptor beta chains from a single sample sequenced in a study of blood T cell repertoires in COVID-19 (dated by TCRdb to between 2020 and 2021). Preparation of the library involved the immunoSEQ multiplex PCR assay. TCRdb stores this immuneACCESS table with in-frame sequences only. Part of the clones is absent; in the studies checked, under half of the shortfall reflects unresolved V genes, and no reason is known for the rest. This sample lists around 190,000 clones; roughly 83% were detected once. The ten largest clones take up 5.6% of the sample. The sample comprised PBMCs or T cells enriched from blood (not recorded which). All receptors derive from a man between 40 and 49 years old with acute COVID-19.

The rearrangement uses TRBV6-1 and TRBJ1-6; 7 bases fit TRBD1. The CDR3 covers 17 residues. Germline V gene sequence: CDR1 MNHNS, CDR2 SASEGT. V shed 4 bases and J 0 bases; nucleotides not matched to a gene: 6. This CDR3 reads CASSVRDSSSYNSPLHF. CDR3 in DNA: TGTGCCAGCAGTGTCCGGGACAGCAGCTCCTATAATTCACCCCTCCACTTT.

The chain links TRBV6-5 to TRBJ1-2, with 9 positions matching TRBD1. This CDR3 is built from 13 residues. Trimming at V came to 6 bases and at J to 4 bases, leaving 3 bases not matched to a gene. Per germline, CDR1 MNHEY and CDR2 SVGAGI. This chain's CDR3 is CASRGQGLYGYTF. The CDR3 DNA follows: TGTGCCAGCAGGGGACAGGGCCTCTATGGCTACACCTTC.

This chain links TRBV28 with TRBJ2-7; TRBD1 agrees at 8 bases. This CDR3 region has 15 residues. Trimming at V came to 4 bases and at J to 4 bases, leaving 9 bases not matched to a gene. Germline CDR1 MDHEN, CDR2 SYDVKM. CDR3 residues: CASSSDDRGRYEQYF. DNA of the CDR3: TGTGCCAGCAGTTCCGATGACAGGGGCCGGTACGAGCAGTACTTC.

In its sample, this clone was seen once. The chain employs TRBV27 and TRBJ2-1, with 8 nucleotides matching TRBD2. The CDR3 is 14 amino acids. Trimming took 3 bases from V and 9 from J; bases not matched to a gene: 7. Germline V gene sequence: CDR1 MNHEY, CDR2 SMNVEV (reference sequence). The CDR3 sequence is CASSFIAGTREQFF. The CDR3 nucleotides are TGTGCCAGCAGTTTCATAGCGGGAACTCGTGAGCAGTTCTTC.

This sequence joins TRBV7-9 and TRBJ1-5; 7 nucleotides match TRBD1. V shed 5 bases and J 5 bases; nucleotides not matched to a gene: 3. CDR3 length: 13 residues. CDR1 and CDR2 (germline): SEHNR, FQNEAQ (reference sequence). The CDR3 here is CASSEGAYQPQHF. The CDR3 DNA reads as TGTGCCAGCAGCGAGGGGGCATATCAGCCCCAGCATTTT. Variable domain in full (rest from reference TRBV7-9 and TRBJ1-5): DTGVSQNPRHKITKRGQNVTFRCDPISEHNRLYWYRQTLGQGPEFLTYFQNEAQLEKSRLLSDRFSAERPKGSFSTLEIQRTEQGDSAMYLCASSEGAYQPQHFGDGTRLSIL.

The CDR3 sequence is CASSAPGPGNTIYF. CDR3 DNA sequence: TGCGCCAGCAGCGCACCGGGTCCAGGAAACACCATATATTTT. The rearrangement uses TRBV5-1 and TRBJ1-3; D remains unclear. The CDR3 is 14 amino acids. The germline V gene encodes CDR1 SGHRS and CDR2 YFSETQ. V lost 4 bases, J lost 4 bases, and 12 bases lay in between.

The J gene is TRBJ1-6, the V gene TRBV19, with a tentative D call TRBD1 (5 bases). The germline V gene encodes CDR1 LNHDA and CDR2 SQIVND (reference sequence). The CDR3 spans 15 residues. Deletions cut 5 bases from V and 10 bases from J, with 18 bases between. CDR3 in DNA: TGTGCCAGTAGTGCGAACCGACAGACGGACTCACCCCTCCACTTT. Translated, it gives CASSANRQTDSPLHF.